This T cell receptor beta chain derives from a study of blood T cell repertoires in COVID-19. This clone was picked up one time. Assay used: immunoSEQ multiplex PCR; TCRdb lists only in-frame clones, some missing. Seen here are 300,000 to 350,000 clones, about 85% observed once, and the top ten hold about 2%. The V and J ends lost 0 bases and 3 bases respectively, with 12 bases between them. This CDR3 has 15 residues. Germline CDR1 and CDR2: SGHAT and FQNNGV. The source material was peripheral blood. The chain combines TRBV11-2 with TRBJ2-7; maybe TRBD2 (6 bases). The sequence was obtained from a man between 18 and 29 years old with active or convalescent COVID-19. The CDR3 loop is CASSLDAAGLYEQYF. In nucleotides, the CDR3 is TGTGCCAGCAGCTTAGATGCGGCGGGACTCTACGAGCAGTACTTC.